The clone carrying this T cell receptor (beta chain) has a single count. The data derive from a study of T-cell reconstitution after alpha-beta-depleted transplantation in children. The CDR3 spans 15 residues. The V gene lost 5 bases and the J gene lost 6 bases, with 19 bases spanning the gap. Unique molecular identifiers were incorporated during preparation of the TCRbeta library. TCRdb itself ran the PCR reads through MiXCR, one entry per CDR3 protein. Among about 980,000 distinct CDR3 sequences listed, around 30% were seen once. The chain recombines TRBV12-3 or TRBV12-4 with TRBJ1-2; D remains ambiguous. The TCR originated in a boy younger than two who had a stem cell transplant for SCID, so the T cells may come from the graft donor. Sequenced here: PBMCs, mostly from graft donor cells, sampled 360 days after TCRalphabeta/CD19-depleted stem cell transplant. CDR3 nucleotide sequence: TGTGCCAGCAGTCTCGCGTTGGTGGGTTCGGATGGCTACACCTTC. Amino acid sequence: CASSLALVGSDGYTF.